This TCR beta chain was identified during a study of blood T cell repertoires in COVID-19. Trimming removed 6 bases at V and 4 bases at J, with 12 bases between. The CDR3 has 13 residues. TCRdb's table, derived via immunoSEQ multiplex PCR, lists solely in-frame clones and lacks some. The data show roughly 340,000 clones, 80% to 90% seen once. This clone came up once. The chain combines TRBV12-3 or TRBV12-4 with TRBJ1-1; D possibly corresponds to TRBD1 (5 bases). The sequenced sample consisted of PBMCs or T cells enriched from blood (not recorded which). The clonotype originates from a man aged 18-30 years who had recovered from COVID-19. The CDR3 loop reads CASSWAGSTEAFF. The DNA of the CDR3 is TGTGCCAGCAGCTGGGCAGGGTCCACTGAAGCTTTCTTT.